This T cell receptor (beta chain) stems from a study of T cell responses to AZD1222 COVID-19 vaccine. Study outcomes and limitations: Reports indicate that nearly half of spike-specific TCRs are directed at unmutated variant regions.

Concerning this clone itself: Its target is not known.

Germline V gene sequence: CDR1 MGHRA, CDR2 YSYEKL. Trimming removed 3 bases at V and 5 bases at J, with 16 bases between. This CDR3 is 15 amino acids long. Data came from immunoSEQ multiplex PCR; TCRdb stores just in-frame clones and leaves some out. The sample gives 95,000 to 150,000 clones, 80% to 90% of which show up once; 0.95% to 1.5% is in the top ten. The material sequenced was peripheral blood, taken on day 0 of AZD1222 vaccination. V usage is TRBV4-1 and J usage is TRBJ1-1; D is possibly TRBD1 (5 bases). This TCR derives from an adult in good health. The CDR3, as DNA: TGCGCCAGCAGCCAGACACCCGCGGGGGGGACTGAAGCTTTCTTT. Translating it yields CASSQTPAGGTEAFF.